This T cell receptor (beta chain) was found in a study of T cells in Graves' hyperthyroidism and ophthalmopathy. Regions amplified from RNA transcripts were the TCR beta CDR3 regions. In the first-round RT-PCR of the TCR CDR3, the HTBI primer set was used. TCRdb re-called the multiplex PCR reads through MiXCR, storing one row per CDR3 protein. This table holds 600,000 or so distinct CDR3 sequences, about 14% found once. On this clonotype itself: Its antigen is undetermined.

Study conclusions and caveats: Ophthalmopathy stood apart from stable hyperthyroidism in a 13 V-J model.

For ophthalmopathy patients, the Clinical Activity Score was at least 3 and the NOSPECS grade at least 4; duration was under 3 months. PBMCs were sourced from roughly 10 ml fresh peripheral blood. The CDR3 has 13 residues. CDR1 SQVTM and CDR2 ANQGSEA come from the germline V gene. V lost 5 bases and J lost 3, with 10 bases in between. V and J are TRBV29-1 and TRBJ1-4; no firm D call. This sequence was found in a woman between 45 and 65 years old with Graves' ophthalmopathy. Sequenced material: blood. The CDR3: CSVLVLANEKLFF. The CDR3 nucleotides are TGCAGCGTTTTAGTATTAGCTAATGAAAAACTGTTTTTT.